These 26 T cell receptor beta chains were all obtained from the same sample, sequenced in a study of T cells after yellow fever vaccination. TCRdb itself ran the 5' RACE reads through MiXCR, one entry per CDR3 protein. Seen here are 450,000 to 650,000 distinct CDR3 sequences, approximately 13% observed once, and the top ten hold over 11%. Sequencing used PBMCs, obtained on the day of the yellow fever booster vaccination. The receptors originated from a man younger than 40 who received the YFV17D yellow fever vaccine.

The V gene is TRBV28, the J gene TRBJ2-7, with D perhaps matching TRBD2 (7 bases). V was cut by 2 bases and J by 6 bases, with 14 bases left in between. The germline V gene has CDR1 MDHEN and CDR2 SYDVKM. The CDR3 is made up of 14 amino acids. The chain's CDR3 is CASSLRGADSEQYF. The CDR3 nucleotides are TGTGCCAGCAGTTTACGGGGGGCGGACTCCGAGCAGTACTTC.

The CDR3 nucleotides read TGTGCCAGCAGCCAAGAGGGGCCGGACTACTACGAGCAGTACTTC. Amino acids: CASSQEGPDYYEQYF. The chain links TRBV4-2 to TRBJ2-7, with D possibly TRBD2 on 6 matching bases. Germline-derived CDR1 and CDR2 are LGHNA and YNFKEQ. The CDR3 runs to 15 residues. The germline V and J ends were trimmed by 0 bases and 3 bases, with 12 bases remaining between them.

This clonotype was picked up a small number of times. The rearrangement joins TRBV6-1 to TRBJ2-1, with 7 bases fitting TRBD2. After removal of 5 bases from V and 2 bases from J, the junction contained 6 bases not matched to a gene. The CDR3 has 15 residues. Germline V gives CDR1 MNHNS, CDR2 SASEGT. The CDR3 DNA reads TGTGCCAGCAGTCCCGGGACTATAACCTACAATGAGCAGTTCTTC. As protein: CASSPGTITYNEQFF.

There are a few counts of this clonotype. The chain couples TRBV10-3 to TRBJ1-5; D perhaps matches TRBD1 (6 bases). Trimming cost V 0 bases and J 7 bases, with 13 bases left between them. CDR3 length: 15 amino acids. From germline, CDR1 is ENHRY and CDR2 SYGVKD. The chain's CDR3 is CAISESQGWRQPQHF. The CDR3 bases are TGTGCCATCAGTGAGTCACAGGGTTGGAGGCAGCCCCAGCATTTT.

A remark on this clonotype: A much larger clone sits a single nucleotide away, making a read error possible. V and J are TRBV9 and TRBJ2-3; no reliable D call. The CDR3 consists of 12 residues. V was pared by 0 bases and J by 5 bases, with 4 bases between. Germline CDR1 and CDR2: SGDLS and YYNGEE. CDR3 residues: CASSVVGDTQYF. The CDR3 DNA follows: TGTGCCAGCAGCGTAGTAGGAGATACGCAGTATTTT.

The table lists this clonotype with a few counts. The gene calls are TRBV9 and TRBJ1-5; D uncertain. The germline V and J ends were trimmed by 4 bases and 7 bases, with 12 bases remaining between them. Germline V gene lookup returns CDR1 SGDLS and CDR2 YYNGEE. This CDR3 is built from 13 residues. The CDR3 DNA reads TGTGCCAGCAGCCCCTCCCCGGGGCAGCCCCAGCATTTT. As protein: CASSPSPGQPQHF.

About this clonotype: The germline gene is not matched at one end of the junction; a read error may be the cause. This chain uses TRBV10-3 with TRBJ2-7; 14 positions agree with TRBD2. Germline values: CDR1 ENHRY, CDR2 SYGVKD. The CDR3 has 14 residues. DNA of the CDR3: TGTGCCATCAGTGAGTCCCCGGGACTAGCGGGAGCAGACTTC. Its translation: CAISESPGLAGADF.

The genes are TRBV7-2 and TRBJ2-5, with D hard to call. Germline CDR1 is SGHTA and CDR2 is FQGNSA. The CDR3 has 14 residues. The V end lost 4 bases, the J end lost 4 bases, and 13 bases lay between the germline ends. CDR3 amino acids: CASSSRGVGETQYF. Here the CDR3 DNA reads TGTGCCAGCAGCTCACGCGGCGTGGGAGAGACCCAGTACTTC.

This chain links TRBV5-4 with TRBJ2-4; TRBD2 aligns across 7 bases. The germline V gene has CDR1 SGHNT and CDR2 YYREEE (reference sequence). With V trimmed by 4 bases and J by 0 bases, 7 bases remained unmatched. CDR3 size: 16 residues. CDR3 region: CASSPIAGAAKNIQYF. The CDR3 DNA follows: TGTGCCAGCAGCCCGATCGCGGGAGCAGCCAAAAACATTCAGTACTTC.

The chain joins TRBV6-1 to TRBJ1-5; a weak D match, TRBD1 (5 bases). The CDR3 covers 15 residues. Looked up from germline, CDR1 is MNHNS and CDR2 is SASEGT. V lost 7 bases and J 6 bases, leaving 19 bases between the germline ends. The CDR3 bases are TGTGCCAGCATGGATAGCAGGGTGATGGGTCAGCCCCAGCATTTT. As protein: CASMDSRVMGQPQHF.

At least ten counts were recorded for this clonotype. This rearrangement joins TRBV6-5 to TRBJ2-5; perhaps TRBD2 as D (6 bases). Germline CDR1 reads MNHEY; CDR2 reads SVGAGI. Trimming stripped 2 bases from V and 5 bases from J, with 12 bases between. The CDR3 consists of 14 residues. The CDR3: CASSYLRGVETQYF. The DNA of the CDR3 is TGTGCCAGCAGTTACCTGCGGGGAGTGGAGACCCAGTACTTC.

This clonotype was detected only a few times. The chain joins TRBV7-9 to TRBJ2-7, with 8 bases identical to TRBD1. Germline CDR1 and CDR2: SEHNR and FQNEAQ (reference sequence). The trim removed 5 bases at V and 2 bases at J, leaving 5 bases unmatched. The CDR3 sequence is 14 residues long. CDR3 in DNA: TGTGCCAGCAGCCCCCGGGACAGGACCTACGAGCAGTACTTC. Translated: CASSPRDRTYEQYF.

CDR3 protein: CSARDPQSEQFF. In DNA, the CDR3 is TGCAGTGCTAGAGATCCACAGAGTGAGCAGTTCTTC. The gene calls are TRBV20-1 and TRBJ2-1; D is ambiguous. The germline gives CDR1 DFQATT, CDR2 SNEGSKA (reference sequence). The CDR3 totals 12 residues. With 0 bases removed from V and 9 bases from J, the gap between germline ends came to 9 bases.

The rearrangement uses TRBV5-1 and TRBJ2-3; a possible D gene is TRBD1 (5 bases). The CDR3 is 15 amino acids. V was cut by 7 bases and J by 0 bases, with 15 bases left in between. In germline, CDR1 is SGHRS, CDR2 YFSETQ. The CDR3 DNA follows: TGCGCCAGCTTTTTAGGCCAGGGAAGCACAGATACGCAGTATTTT. It yields the protein CASFLGQGSTDTQYF.

This clonotype was seen only a few times. The CDR3 reads CASRYGGSPFNEQFF. The CDR3 DNA is TGTGCCAGCAGATACGGGGGCTCCCCCTTCAATGAGCAGTTCTTC. The chain carries TRBV6-2 or TRBV6-3 and TRBJ2-1, with D perhaps being TRBD1 or TRBD2 (6 bases each). The CDR3 loop spans 15 amino acids. Germline V lookup: CDR1 MNHEY, CDR2 SVGEGT. Trimming took off 6 bases at V and 6 bases at J, with 18 bases between the two ends.

This clonotype was observed a handful of times. This sequence joins TRBV19 and TRBJ2-1; a weak D match, TRBD2 (6 bases). CDR1 LNHDA and CDR2 SQIVND come from the germline V gene (reference sequence). The CDR3 length is 15 residues. V lost 1 base and J 4 bases, leaving 11 bases between the germline ends. CDR3 region: CASSIASSVYNEQFF. For the CDR3, the DNA is TGTGCCAGTAGTATAGCTTCTAGCGTGTACAATGAGCAGTTCTTC. Complete variable domain (other parts from reference TRBV19 and TRBJ2-1): DGGITQSPKYLFRKEGQNVTLSCEQNLNHDAMYWYRQDPGQGLRLIYYSQIVNDFQKGDIAEGYSVSREKKESFPLTVTSAQKNPTAFYLCASSIASSVYNEQFFGPGTRLTVL.

This sequence joins TRBV20-1 and TRBJ2-7, with 11 bases matching TRBD2. The CDR3 extends over 16 amino acids. V dropped 2 bases and J dropped 4; count of bases not matched to a gene: 10. Looked up from germline, CDR1 is DFQATT and CDR2 is SNEGSKA (reference sequence). The CDR3 here is CSARSDTSGRMYEQYF. CDR3 sequence (DNA): TGCAGTGCTAGATCCGATACTAGCGGGAGAATGTACGAGCAGTACTTC.

The chain recombines TRBV24-1 with TRBJ2-1; 13 positions agree with TRBD2. Per germline, CDR1 KGHDR and CDR2 SFDVKD. The trim removed 10 bases at V and 6 bases at J, leaving 2 bases unmatched. The CDR3 has 13 amino acids. The CDR3 DNA sequence: TGTGCCACGGGGACTAGCGGGACCAATGAGCAGTTCTTC. Its protein product is CATGTSGTNEQFF.

This clonotype was counted a few times. V is TRBV10-2 and J is TRBJ2-3; TRBD2 matches 14 bases. The CDR3 totals 20 residues. J was trimmed by 1 base and V by 0 bases; bases with no gene match: 9. Germline V gives CDR1 WSHSY, CDR2 SAAADI. The DNA for the CDR3 is TGCGCCAGCAGTGAGTCGGGACTAGCGGGAGTCGCCCTTCGCACAGATACGCAGTATTTT. Its translation is CASSESGLAGVALRTDTQYF.

This clonotype has only a few counts. This CDR3 reads CASSPPGQSYTGELFF. The CDR3 DNA sequence: TGCGCCAGCAGCCCCCCGGGACAGTCGTACACCGGGGAGCTGTTTTTT. The chain combines TRBV5-1 with TRBJ2-2; 7 nucleotides align to TRBD1. CDR1 is SGHRS, CDR2 YFSETQ, per germline. The J segment lost 3 bases and the V segment lost 4 bases, leaving 9 bases of the junction unmatched. The CDR3 runs 16 residues.

The rearrangement uses TRBV6-4 and TRBJ2-3; weak D call: TRBD2 (5 bases). There are 16 residues in the CDR3. Trimming cost V 3 bases and J 6 bases, with 19 bases left between them. CDR1 is MRHNA, CDR2 SNTAGT, per germline. In DNA, the CDR3 is TGTGCCAGCAGTGAGTCTGAGAGTTTCGGGGTGGATACGCAGTATTTT. It translates to CASSESESFGVDTQYF.

The sample holds a few counts of this clonotype. The rearrangement links TRBV23-1 to TRBJ2-1; a possible D gene is TRBD2 (5 bases). TRBV23-1 is reported as an ORF; its role is uncertain. The CDR3 is 12 amino acids. With 9 bases removed from V and 5 bases from J, the gap between germline ends came to 11 bases. The chain's CDR3 is CARREVNNEQFF. CDR3 DNA sequence: TGCGCCAGGAGGGAAGTAAACAATGAGCAGTTCTTC.

V usage is TRBV29-1 and J usage is TRBJ1-1; 7 bases map to TRBD1. Germline loops: CDR1 SQVTM, CDR2 ANQGSEA. The CDR3 sequence is 14 residues long. With 5 bases clipped from V and 3 bases from J, the junction kept 9 bases outside the gene matches. The CDR3 protein is CSVRQGLGYTEAFF. DNA for the CDR3: TGCAGCGTTCGACAGGGCTTAGGGTACACTGAAGCTTTCTTT.

In its sample, this clonotype was seen many times. The chain employs TRBV7-8 and TRBJ2-7, with 12 bases lining up with TRBD2. The CDR3 contains 15 residues. CDR1 is SGHVS and CDR2 is FQNEAQ in the germline V gene. J gave up 4 bases and V 6 bases, and 7 bases lay outside the gene matches. DNA for the CDR3: TGTGCCAGCAGTTTGACTAGCGGGAGTGGGTACGAGCAGTACTTC. Translation gives CASSLTSGSGYEQYF.

J is TRBJ1-4 and V is TRBV10-3, with unresolved D. The CDR3 has 13 residues. V gave up 0 bases and J gave up 11 bases, with 10 bases separating them. Germline loops: CDR1 ENHRY, CDR2 SYGVKD. The CDR3 protein is CAISESNGEKLFF. CDR3 bases: TGTGCCATCAGTGAGTCGAATGGGGAGAAACTGTTTTTT.

This chain connects TRBV10-3 to TRBJ1-1; D is possibly TRBD1 (5 bases). CDR1 is ENHRY and CDR2 is SYGVKD in the germline V gene. The CDR3 contains 14 residues. With 0 bases removed from V and 6 bases from J, the gap between germline ends came to 11 bases. CDR3 sequence: CAISESGAAAEAFF. The CDR3 DNA is TGTGCCATCAGTGAGTCAGGGGCGGCTGCTGAAGCTTTCTTT.